The 4 T cell receptor beta chains below were found in one sample sequenced in a study of blood T cell repertoires in COVID-19 (dated by TCRdb to 2018 to 2021). The receptor library was made with the immunoSEQ multiplex PCR assay. TCRdb's version of the immuneACCESS table is confined to in-frame rearrangements and falls short of the full clone set. An unresolved V gene accounts for under half of the shortfall where checked; the remainder is of unknown origin. Present in this sample are over 150,000 clones, roughly 84% of which were seen just once. The ten largest clones add up to 13% of the sample. The sample comprised peripheral blood. These receptors were taken from a human donor in a cohort sampled during active COVID-19.

The chain joins TRBV11-2 to TRBJ2-7; D gene uncertain. The ends were cut back, 5 bases at V and 2 bases at J, with 4 bases in the middle. The V gene's germline CDR1 is SGHAT and CDR2 FQNNGV. The length of the CDR3 is 11 residues. In nucleotides, the CDR3 is TGTGCCAGCAGCCAGGCCTACGAGCAGTACTTC. This translates into CASSQAYEQYF.

This clone has only one observation. The chain is built from TRBV7-9 and TRBJ2-7; no reliable D call. Trimming took 5 bases from V and 3 from J, leaving 5 bases between them. The germline CDR1 and CDR2 sequences are SEHNR and FQNEAQ (reference sequence). There are 11 residues in the CDR3. CDR3 DNA sequence: TGTGCCAGCAGCCTATACTACGAGCAGTACTTC. This translates into CASSLYYEQYF.

The chain carries TRBV7-2 and TRBJ2-3, with D perhaps matching TRBD2 (5 bases). The CDR3 totals 15 residues. Trimming left V 1 base short and J 2 bases short, with 10 bases between. The germline gives CDR1 SGHTA, CDR2 FQGNSA. CDR3 amino acids: CASSLVISDTDTQYF. The CDR3 nucleotides read TGTGCCAGCAGCTTAGTTATTAGCGACACAGATACGCAGTATTTT.

V is TRBV5-6 and J is TRBJ2-7; 7 nucleotides agree with TRBD2. J lost 3 bases, V lost 1 base, and 10 bases had no gene match. This CDR3 contains 16 residues. Per germline, CDR1 SGHDT and CDR2 YYEEEE. CDR3 sequence: CASSLLGAGIFYEQYF. The CDR3 DNA is TGTGCCAGCAGCTTGCTTGGAGCGGGGATTTTCTACGAGCAGTACTTC.